These T cell receptor beta chains were read from a single sample in a study of shared clonotypes between healthy human individuals. Measured with immunoSEQ multiplex PCR; TCRdb has only the in-frame clones, and not every one. The sample lists about 590,000 clones; roughly 95% were seen once. The sequencing input was naive CD8+ T cells sorted from blood. The source of these receptors is a woman in her 30s in good health. Each CDR3 is given with its conserved first and last residue. The order of the fields is clone size, D gene, V gene, J gene, CDR3 protein, CDR3 DNA. A D gene is named only where the DNA matches it firmly. Clone size is not always given. Where it is, it says once, few, many or a class for expanded clones.

NA	NA	TRBV5-4	TRBJ2-5	CASSLAGTNQETQYF	TGTGCCAGCAGCTTGGCCGGGACAAACCAAGAGACCCAGTACTTC
NA	NA	TRBV6-6	TRBJ2-2	CASTGWQGDTGELFF	TGTGCCAGCACGGGTTGGCAGGGAGACACCGGGGAGCTGTTTTTT
NA	TRBD1	TRBV29-1	TRBJ2-2	CSARQGLAGELFF	TGCAGCGCACGACAGGGGTTGGCCGGGGAGCTGTTTTTT
once	NA	TRBV5-1	TRBJ1-1	CASSLKGGRNTEAFF	TGCGCCAGCAGCTTGAAGGGGGGAAGGAACACTGAAGCTTTCTTT
NA	TRBD1	TRBV5-4	TRBJ2-1	CASSETGVSSYNEQFF	TGTGCCAGCAGCGAAACAGGGGTTAGCTCCTACAATGAGCAGTTCTTC
NA	NA	TRBV7-9	TRBJ2-7	CASSLGASYEQYF	TGTGCCAGCAGCTTAGGGGCATCCTACGAGCAGTACTTC
NA	NA	TRBV19	TRBJ1-5	CASSIFPAGSNQPQHF	TGTGCCAGTAGTATCTTCCCCGCGGGCAGCAATCAGCCCCAGCATTTT
NA	NA	TRBV6-6	TRBJ2-1	CASSYSGGGTYNEQFF	TGTGCCAGCAGTTACTCGGGGGGTGGAACCTACAATGAGCAGTTCTTC
NA	NA	TRBV28	TRBJ2-2	CASSFGDGGQMNTGELFF	TGTGCCAGCAGTTTCGGAGATGGGGGGCAAATGAACACCGGGGAGCTGTTTTTT
NA	TRBD1	TRBV28	TRBJ1-1	CASSPRTGGSEAFF	TGTGCCAGCAGCCCCAGGACAGGGGGCTCTGAAGCTTTCTTT
NA	NA	TRBV28	TRBJ2-7	CASRLQGIYEQYF	TGTGCCAGCAGATTACAGGGTATCTACGAGCAGTACTTC
NA	TRBD1	TRBV5-4	TRBJ1-1	CASNPDRGHTEAFF	TGTGCCAGCAACCCCGACAGGGGGCACACTGAAGCTTTCTTT
NA	TRBD1	TRBV27	TRBJ2-7	CASSTGQGNEQYF	TGTGCCAGCAGTACGGGACAGGGGAACGAGCAGTACTTC
NA	TRBD1	TRBV28	TRBJ1-1	CASSPGQGDTEAFF	TGTGCCAGCAGTCCTGGACAGGGTGACACTGAAGCTTTCTTT
NA	NA	TRBV27	TRBJ1-1	CASSLFAGTTEAFF	TGTGCCAGCAGTTTATTTGCAGGTACCACTGAAGCTTTCTTT
NA	TRBD2	TRBV28	TRBJ2-7	CASSLSLAGGPGYEQYF	TGTGCCAGCAGTTTATCCCTAGCGGGAGGGCCGGGGTACGAGCAGTACTTC
NA	NA	TRBV21-1	TRBJ2-2	CASSKGKGSETGELFF	TGTGCCAGCAGCAAAGGCAAGGGTTCAGAGACCGGGGAGCTGTTTTTT
NA	TRBD2	TRBV10-2	TRBJ2-3	CASRDRLAGGPSVDTQYF	TGCGCCAGCAGGGACAGACTAGCGGGAGGGCCGTCGGTGGATACGCAGTATTTT
NA	TRBD2	TRBV4-2	TRBJ2-5	CASSQDMGLAGVDFVLETQYF	TGTGCCAGCAGCCAAGATATGGGACTAGCGGGAGTTGATTTTGTGTTAGAGACCCAGTACTTC
NA	NA	TRBV27	TRBJ1-2	CASSLLGPGAHGYTF	TGTGCCAGCAGTTTACTCGGCCCCGGGGCCCATGGCTACACCTTC
NA	NA	TRBV4-1	TRBJ2-3	CASSPNGDTQYF	TGCGCCAGCAGCCCAAATGGGGATACGCAGTATTTT
NA	NA	TRBV11-2	TRBJ2-2	CASSLAFGVATGELFF	TGTGCCAGCAGCTTAGCGTTCGGGGTGGCCACCGGGGAGCTGTTTTTT
NA	NA	TRBV5-6	TRBJ1-2	CASSFNWGDPGYTF	TGTGCCAGCAGCTTCAACTGGGGGGATCCCGGCTACACCTTC
NA	NA	TRBV6-1	TRBJ2-2	CASSDVGTHTGELFF	TGTGCCAGCAGTGATGTTGGGACACACACCGGGGAGCTGTTTTTT
NA	NA	TRBV2	TRBJ2-4	CASSRALNSANIQYF	TGTGCCAGCAGCCGGGCCTTAAATTCGGCAAACATTCAGTACTTC
NA	NA	TRBV28	TRBJ2-2	CASNFADFSNTGELFF	TGTGCCAGCAACTTTGCGGACTTCTCGAACACCGGGGAGCTGTTTTTT
NA	NA	TRBV6-5	TRBJ1-1	CASSYSSLNRAEAFF	TGTGCCAGCAGTTACTCGAGCTTAAACAGGGCTGAAGCTTTCTTT
once	NA	TRBV30	TRBJ2-7	CAWDSLDAGEQYF	TGTGCCTGGGATTCTCTAGACGCCGGCGAGCAGTACTTC
NA	TRBD1	TRBV5-6	TRBJ1-3	CASSRAGQGVHTIYF	TGTGCCAGCAGCAGGGCGGGTCAGGGGGTCCACACCATATATTTT
NA	TRBD2	TRBV7-9	TRBJ2-1	CASSLTSRSSYNEQFF	TGTGCCAGCAGCCTGACTAGCCGGAGTTCCTACAATGAGCAGTTCTTC
once	NA	TRBV7-8	TRBJ1-2	CASSLARWQGRHGYTF	TGTGCCAGCAGCTTAGCGCGGTGGCAGGGGAGGCATGGCTACACCTTC
NA	NA	TRBV28	TRBJ2-7	CASSPPGTNHYEQYF	TGTGCCAGCAGTCCCCCCGGGACAAACCACTACGAGCAGTACTTC
NA	NA	TRBV10-3	TRBJ1-5	CAISERGQPNQPQHF	TGTGCCATCAGTGAGCGAGGACAGCCTAATCAGCCCCAGCATTTT
NA	NA	TRBV28	TRBJ2-7	CASRSRRSSYEQYF	TGTGCCAGCAGAAGTCGTCGGTCTAGCTACGAGCAGTACTTC
NA	TRBD1	TRBV19	TRBJ2-3	CASSTRTGANTDTQYF	TGTGCCAGTAGTACGCGGACAGGCGCTAACACAGATACGCAGTATTTT
once	NA	TRBV7-2	TRBJ1-6	CASSLDSSYNSPLHF	TGTGCCAGCAGCTTGGACAGCTCCTATAATTCACCCCTCCACTTT
NA	TRBD2	TRBV7-9	TRBJ2-2	CASSWKLAGSAGELFF	TGTGCCAGCAGCTGGAAACTAGCGGGATCAGCCGGGGAGCTGTTTTTT
NA	TRBD1	TRBV5-6	TRBJ2-1	CASSSTGTGVYEQFF	TGTGCCAGCAGCAGCACCGGGACAGGGGTCTATGAGCAGTTCTTC
NA	NA	TRBV28	TRBJ1-4	CASSASGGEEKLFF	TGTGCCAGCAGTGCCTCCGGAGGGGAGGAAAAACTGTTTTTT
NA	NA	TRBV27	TRBJ2-2	CASSLFYTGELFF	TGTGCCAGCAGTTTATTTTACACCGGGGAGCTGTTTTTT
NA	TRBD1	TRBV19	TRBJ2-7	CASSMVGTVDEQYF	TGTGCCAGTAGTATGGTAGGGACAGTGGACGAGCAGTACTTC
NA	NA	TRBV2	TRBJ1-2	CALSWTGGWHTF	TGTGCCCTCTCTTGGACGGGTGGGTGGCACACCTTC
NA	NA	TRBV6-5	TRBJ1-2	CASTETGLGGYTF	TGTGCCAGCACCGAGACGGGTCTTGGTGGCTACACCTTC
NA	NA	TRBV5-6	TRBJ1-4	CASSLAALNEKLFF	TGTGCCAGCAGCCTCGCCGCACTTAATGAAAAACTGTTTTTT
NA	NA	TRBV2	TRBJ2-7	CASRGERYAPQGEQYF	TGTGCCAGCAGGGGAGAGCGGTACGCCCCCCAAGGCGAGCAGTACTTC
once	NA	TRBV28	TRBJ2-1	CASSLQMTGPYNEQFF	TGTGCCAGCAGTTTACAAATGACAGGCCCCTACAATGAGCAGTTCTTC
NA	NA	TRBV4-2	TRBJ2-1	CASSQEWGHEQFF	TGTGCCAGCAGCCAAGAATGGGGCCATGAGCAGTTCTTC
NA	NA	TRBV7-8	TRBJ1-1	CASSLDWGVNTEAFF	TGTGCCAGCAGCCTTGACTGGGGTGTGAACACTGAAGCTTTCTTT
NA	NA	TRBV27	TRBJ2-7	CASTSPGTTYEQYF	TGTGCCAGCACCTCTCCAGGGACCACCTACGAGCAGTACTTC
NA	NA	TRBV25-1	TRBJ1-4	CAINGSDKEKLFF	TGTGCCATCAACGGCTCGGACAAGGAAAAACTGTTTTTT